The TCR beta chain under discussion was sequenced for a study of metastatic and nonmetastatic thyroid tumors. Overall study: Patients with malignant and benign thyroid disease provided blood and tumor or nodule tissue, whose repertoires were compared. Regarding the study as a whole: Patients with malignant thyroid tumors reportedly had significantly higher TCR beta diversity than those with benign nodules, in blood and tumor.

There are 14 residues in the CDR3. Germline values: CDR1 SGHTA, CDR2 FQGNSA. TCRdb re-called clones via MiXCR from the PCR reads. This sample has 15,000 to 20,000 clones; about 30% occur once, and the top ten carry less than 15%. A word on this clone: Its specificity is not known. The germline gene is not matched at one end of the junction; a read error may be the cause.

The entire patient cohort was treatment-naive prior to thyroid surgery. The J gene is TRBJ2-5, the V gene TRBV7-2; possibly TRBD2 for D (7 bases). The specimen was tumor tissue. The clonotype originates from a female donor with papillary thyroid cancer or a benign thyroid nodule (not recorded which). Some clones in this sample may be carry-over from other donors' samples. CDR3: CASSLGGATETQYF. CDR3 coding DNA: TGCGCCAGCAGCTTAGGGGGGGCCACGGAGACCCAGTACTTC.